This record looks at one TCR beta chain sequence and its context. This record belongs to a study of glioma-infiltrating T cells after dendritic cell vaccination. The primer mix had 60 V beta and 13 J beta primers. Data came from immunoSEQ multiplex PCR; TCRdb stores just in-frame clones and leaves some out. The table has roughly 83,000 clones, more than 75% seen once. The CDR3 is 14 residues long. Germline CDR1 SGHDT, CDR2 YYEEEE. Trimming removed 0 bases at V and 0 bases at J, with 7 bases between. Selection required adequate fresh-frozen tumor tissue plus more than two years' survival data. This clonotype was obtained from a human donor with glioblastoma. Sequences were derived from blood, sampled before dendritic cell vaccination. The V and J genes are TRBV5-6 and TRBJ2-7, with TRBD2 as a possible D gene (5 bases). CDR3 region: CASSLVGDSYEQYF. The CDR3 DNA is TGTGCCAGCAGCTTGGTGGGAGACTCCTACGAGCAGTACTTC.